This record concerns one T cell receptor beta chain sequence. Its antigen specificity is not known. It has no much larger one-base neighbor in the sample; base qualities were not kept. The data belong to a study of T-cell reconstitution after alpha-beta-depleted transplantation in children (TCRdb year 2016). For the wider study: The study quantitatively tracked T-cell immune reconstitution after TCRalphabeta/CD19-depleted allogeneic hematopoietic cell transplantation in children using TCR repertoire profiling. General findings and caveats noted by the study authors: Apparently early alphabetaT-cell count recovery about two months after transplant reportedly relied on only several hundred rapidly expanded clones derived from non-depleted graft cells. The high TCRbeta diversity at day 60 in some patients was ascribed to recipient T cells and intrathymic progenitors that had survived conditioning. Over the following months the frequencies of hyperexpanded clones went down, and after one year T-cell counts and TCRbeta diversity were mostly credited to newly produced T cells.

The CDR3 numbers 16 residues from cysteine through phenylalanine. The DNA shown is the 48-base CDR3, in frame from base 1. CDR1 SGDLS and CDR2 YYNGEE are derived from the germline V gene. V is pared back by 3 bases and J by 0 bases, with 15 bases lying between the germline termini. The treatment or condition label here, explained by the study, means: allogeneic hematopoietic cell transplantation with graft depleted of TCRalphabeta T cells and CD19 B cells. The children who served as transplant recipients had been given grafts of TCRalphabeta/CD19-depleted allogeneic hematopoietic cells. Receptors were amplified or captured by PCR. Sequencer: Illumina HiSeq 2500. Molecular barcoding was employed in the preparation of TCR libraries, with unique molecular identifiers being used to normalize TCRbeta repertoire quantification. Through fastp at Q25 and MiXCR, TCRdb rebuilt clones from the public reads, retaining in-frame beta chains. Entries that share a CDR3 protein sequence are merged under the most common genes and DNA. Present in this sample are about a million distinct CDR3 sequences, around 30% of which were seen just once. In total, the top ten clones hold more than 25% of the sample.

Here the sequenced sample was PBMCs, mostly from graft donor cells, taken 360 days after TCRalphabeta/CD19-depleted stem cell transplant. The rearranged chain carries TRBV9 and TRBJ1-2, with the D gene call left open. This TCR was sampled from a boy in the first two years of life who had a stem cell transplant for SCID, so the T cells may come from the graft donor. The DNA sequence reads TGTGCCAGCAGCGCCCTCCGACGGCGTGCTAACTATGGCTACACCTTC. It encodes CASSALRRRANYGYTF.